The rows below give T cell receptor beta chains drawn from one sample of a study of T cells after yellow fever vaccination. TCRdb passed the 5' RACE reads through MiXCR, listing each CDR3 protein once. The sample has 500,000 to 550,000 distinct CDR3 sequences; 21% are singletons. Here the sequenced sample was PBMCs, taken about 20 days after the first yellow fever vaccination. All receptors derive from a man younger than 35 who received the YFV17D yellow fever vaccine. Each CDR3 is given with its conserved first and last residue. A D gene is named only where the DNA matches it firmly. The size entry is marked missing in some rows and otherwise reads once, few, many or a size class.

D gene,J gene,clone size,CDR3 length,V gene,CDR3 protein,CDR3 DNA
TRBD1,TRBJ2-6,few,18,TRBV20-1,CSATGTALPSSGANVLTF,TGCAGTGCAACCGGGACAGCCCTACCTTCCTCTGGGGCCAACGTCCTGACTTTC
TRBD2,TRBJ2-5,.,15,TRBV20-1,CSANSGGSYQETQYF,TGCAGTGCTAATAGCGGGGGGTCGTACCAAGAGACCCAGTACTTC
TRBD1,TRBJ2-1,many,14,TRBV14,CASSPRTGGNEQFF,TGCGCCAGCAGCCCGCGGACAGGGGGTAATGAGCAGTTCTTC
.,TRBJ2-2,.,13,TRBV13,CASSLGFTGEPFF,TGTGCCAGCAGCTTGGGGTTCACCGGGGAGCCGTTTTTT
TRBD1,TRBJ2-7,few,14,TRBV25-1,CASSDRDRLHEQYF,TGTGCCAGCAGTGATAGGGACAGGCTACACGAGCAGTACTTC
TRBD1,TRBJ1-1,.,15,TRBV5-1,CASIENPTRGTEAFF,TGCGCCAGCATAGAAAACCCCACCAGGGGGACTGAAGCTTTCTTT
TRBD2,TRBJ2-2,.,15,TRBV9,CASSVGGANSGELFF,TGTGCCAGCAGCGTCGGGGGGGCCAACTCCGGGGAGCTGTTTTTT
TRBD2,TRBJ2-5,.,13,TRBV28,CASRRGGMETQYF,TGTGCCAGCCGGCGCGGGGGGATGGAGACCCAGTACTTC
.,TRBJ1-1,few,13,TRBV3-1,CASSQSSTTEAFF,TGTGCCAGCAGCCAATCATCCACCACTGAAGCTTTCTTT
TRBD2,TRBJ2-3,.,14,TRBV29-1,CSVDTSGGADTQYF,TGCAGCGTTGATACCAGCGGGGGGGCCGATACGCAGTATTTT
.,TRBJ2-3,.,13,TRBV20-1,CSASPPVPDTQYF,TGCAGTGCTAGCCCTCCGGTTCCAGATACGCAGTATTTT
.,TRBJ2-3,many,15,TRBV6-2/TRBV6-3,CASSYTQGGADTQYF,TGTGCCAGCAGTTACACCCAGGGGGGTGCAGATACGCAGTATTTT
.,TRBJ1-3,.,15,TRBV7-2,CASSSSLGSGNTIYF,TGTGCCAGCAGCTCATCCCTGGGGTCTGGAAACACCATATATTTT
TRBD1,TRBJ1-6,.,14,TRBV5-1,CASSPDRADSPLHF,TGCGCCAGCAGCCCGGACAGGGCGGATTCACCCCTCCACTTT
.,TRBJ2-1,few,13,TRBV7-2,CASSLQGDTEQFF,TGTGCCAGCAGCTTACAGGGCGACACTGAGCAGTTCTTC
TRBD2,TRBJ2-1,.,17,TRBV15,CATSRGQTSGEYNEQFF,TGTGCCACCAGCAGAGGCCAGACTAGCGGGGAGTACAATGAGCAGTTCTTC
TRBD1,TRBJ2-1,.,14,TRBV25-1,CASSETGGHNEQFF,TGTGCCAGCAGTGAGACAGGGGGGCACAATGAGCAGTTCTTC
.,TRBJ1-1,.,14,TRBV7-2,CASTSGGMNTEAFF,TGTGCCAGCACTTCGGGGGGGATGAACACTGAAGCTTTCTTT
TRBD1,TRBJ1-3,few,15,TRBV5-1,CASSYQGADGNTIYF,TGCGCCAGCAGCTATCAGGGGGCGGATGGAAACACCATATATTTT
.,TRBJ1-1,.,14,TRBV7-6,CASSPRERSTEAFF,TGTGCCAGCAGCCCTCGGGAGAGAAGCACTGAAGCTTTCTTT
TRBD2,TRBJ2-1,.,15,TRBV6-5,CASSYRSGGGTEQFF,TGTGCCAGCAGTTACAGGTCCGGGGGGGGCACAGAGCAGTTCTTC
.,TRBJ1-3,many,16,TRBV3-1,CASSQTGLISGNTIYF,TGTGCCAGCAGCCAGACAGGACTTATCTCTGGAAACACCATATATTTT
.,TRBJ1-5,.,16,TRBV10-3,CAISESRQAGNQPQHF,TGTGCCATCAGTGAGTCGAGGCAGGCAGGCAATCAGCCCCAGCATTTT
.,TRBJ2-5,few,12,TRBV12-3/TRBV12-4,CASSLVVTLPYF,TGTGCCAGCAGTTTAGTAGTCACCCTGCCGTACTTC
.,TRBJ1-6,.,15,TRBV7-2,CASSSRRVGDSPLHF,TGTGCCAGCAGCTCGAGGAGGGTAGGGGATTCACCCCTCCACTTT
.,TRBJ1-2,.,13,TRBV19,CASSNTGPYGYTF,TGTGCCAGTAGTAATACGGGACCCTATGGCTACACCTTC
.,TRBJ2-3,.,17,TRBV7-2,CASSLGGLGGNTDTQYF,TGTGCCAGCAGCTTAGGCGGGTTAGGGGGTAATACAGATACGCAGTATTTT
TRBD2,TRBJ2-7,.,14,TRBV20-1,CSARDRLAGPEQYF,TGCAGTGCTAGAGATCGGCTAGCGGGGCCCGAGCAGTACTTC
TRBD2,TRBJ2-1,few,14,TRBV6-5,CASSYSAGDYEQFF,TGTGCCAGCAGTTACTCCGCGGGGGACTATGAGCAGTTCTTC
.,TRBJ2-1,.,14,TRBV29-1,CSVASRGHDPEQFF,TGCAGCGTTGCGTCCCGGGGGCATGACCCTGAGCAGTTCTTC
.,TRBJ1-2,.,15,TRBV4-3,CASSQGLGDPYGYTF,TGCGCCAGCAGCCAAGGGTTGGGGGACCCCTATGGCTACACCTTC
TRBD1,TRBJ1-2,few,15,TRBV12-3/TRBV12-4,CASSSGQGFNYGYTF,TGTGCCAGCAGTTCGGGACAGGGATTTAACTATGGCTACACCTTC
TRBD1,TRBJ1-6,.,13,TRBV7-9,CASSTTGNSPLHF,TGTGCCAGCAGCACGACAGGGAATTCACCCCTCCACTTT
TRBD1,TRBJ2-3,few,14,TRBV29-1,CSVEGDRVTDTQYF,TGCAGCGTTGAAGGGGACAGGGTCACAGATACGCAGTATTTT
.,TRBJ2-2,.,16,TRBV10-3,CAISESIDTNTGELFF,TGTGCCATCAGTGAGTCGATAGATACGAACACCGGGGAGCTGTTTTTT
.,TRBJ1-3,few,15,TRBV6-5,CASSYSGGTGNTIYF,TGTGCCAGCAGTTACTCGGGGGGTACTGGAAACACCATATATTTT